One sample yielded the 11 T cell receptor beta chains listed below, sequenced in a study of cytomegalovirus exposure and HLA in healthy donors. In the PCR, 60 Vbeta and 13 Jbeta primers were used. Method: immunoSEQ multiplex PCR; TCRdb's copy keeps in-frame clones and lacks some. The data contain about 89,000 clones, 60% to 70% of them singletons. Sequenced sample: PBMCs. These receptors all stem from a woman between 25 and 40 years old in good health and CMV-seronegative.

This clone occurred once. The chain employs TRBV30 and TRBJ2-2; D possibly corresponds to TRBD2 (6 bases). V lost 1 base and J 2 bases, leaving 14 bases between the germline ends. Germline-derived CDR1 and CDR2 are GTSNPN and SVGIG (reference sequence). The CDR3 runs to 16 residues. CDR3 nucleotides: TGTGCCTGGAGTGGGGCAGCGGGCTTTAACACCGGGGAGCTGTTTTTT. It codes for CAWSGAAGFNTGELFF. The full variable domain, its missing parts supplied by reference TRBV30 and TRBJ2-2, is SQTIHQWPATLVQPVGSPLSLECTVEGTSNPNLYWYRQAAGRGLQLLFYSVGIGQISSEVPQNLSASRPQDRQFILSSKKLLLSDSGFYLCAWSGAAGFNTGELFFGEGSRLTVL.

For the CDR3, the DNA is TGTGCCAGCAGCGGGTCAAGGTCCACAAACTACGAGCAGTACTTC. Translating gives CASSGSRSTNYEQYF. The gene calls are TRBV6-1 and TRBJ2-7, with D hard to call. Germline CDR1 MNHNS, CDR2 SASEGT. The CDR3 contains 15 residues. V gave up 6 bases and J gave up 3 bases, with 18 bases separating them.

J is TRBJ2-2 and V is TRBV5-1; possible D gene TRBD2, 5 bases. Germline V gene sequence: CDR1 SGHRS, CDR2 YFSETQ. The CDR3 is made up of 17 amino acids. Trimming cost V 3 bases and J 0 bases, with 15 bases left between them. The CDR3 nucleotides are TGCGCCAGCAGCTGGGAGCCTGGCGGCACGAACACCGGGGAGCTGTTTTTT. Translating gives CASSWEPGGTNTGELFF.

This rearrangement joins TRBV5-1 to TRBJ2-7; 11 bases map to TRBD1. V lost 5 bases to trimming and J lost 3 bases; unmatched junction nucleotides: 7. Germline CDR1 is SGHRS and CDR2 is YFSETQ. The CDR3 is 15 residues long. DNA of the CDR3: TGCGCCAGCAGTCTTCGGGACAGGGGGAACTACGAGCAGTACTTC. Translation gives CASSLRDRGNYEQYF.

The V call is TRBV18, the J call TRBJ2-7, with 7 bases fitting TRBD1. The V gene's germline CDR1 is KGHSH and CDR2 LQKENI. V lost 0 bases to trimming and J lost 1 base; unmatched junction nucleotides: 9. The CDR3 runs to 17 residues. CDR3 in DNA: TGTGCCAGCTCACCACCGGCCAGGGGGTCGCGTTCCTACGAGCAGTACTTC. Translated, it gives CASSPPARGSRSYEQYF.

The gene calls are TRBV11-2 and TRBJ2-7; 9 nucleotides line up with TRBD2. Per the germline V gene, CDR1 is SGHAT and CDR2 is FQNNGV. The CDR3 is made up of 18 amino acids. The V segment lost 1 base and the J segment 7 bases; nucleotides outside the gene matches: 17. The CDR3 loop reads CASSLAPPGLASSREQYF. Written as DNA, the CDR3 is TGTGCCAGCAGCTTAGCCCCCCCGGGACTAGCCTCCTCGAGGGAGCAGTACTTC.

This clone was counted a few times. The V gene is TRBV4-1, the J gene TRBJ2-2; 7 positions match TRBD2. J gave up 5 bases and V 0 bases, and 9 bases lay outside the gene matches. This CDR3 has 17 residues. Germline loops: CDR1 MGHRA, CDR2 YSYEKL. The CDR3 sequence is CASSQEMTGGITGELFF. The DNA for the CDR3 is TGCGCCAGCAGCCAAGAAATGACCGGGGGGATTACCGGGGAGCTGTTTTTT.

Written as DNA, the CDR3 is TGTGCCAGCAGGTTGATGCGGCGAGTCACAGATACGCAGTATTTT. Protein: CASRLMRRVTDTQYF. The genes are TRBV13 and TRBJ2-3, with D unclear. The CDR3 consists of 15 residues. Germline-derived CDR1 and CDR2 are PRHDT and FYEKMQ (reference sequence). V dropped 6 bases and J dropped 2 bases, with 15 bases sitting between them. Full variable domain (outside the CDR3, taken from reference TRBV13 and TRBJ2-3): AAGVIQSPRHLIKEKRETATLKCYPIPRHDTVYWYQQGPGQDPQFLISFYEKMQSDKGSIPDRFSAQQFSDYHSELNMSSLELGDSALYFCASRLMRRVTDTQYFGPGTRLTVL.

V and J are TRBV6-1 and TRBJ1-2; D remains unclear. The CDR3 is made up of 14 amino acids. CDR1 MNHNS and CDR2 SASEGT come from the germline V gene. V lost 3 bases and J 4 bases, leaving 12 bases between the germline ends. In nucleotides, the CDR3 is TGTGCCAGCAGTGATTCAATAACAGCCTATGGCTACACCTTC. Translation: CASSDSITAYGYTF.

The chain joins TRBV9 to TRBJ2-1; 7 bases match TRBD2. This CDR3 comprises 16 residues. Germline V gene lookup returns CDR1 SGDLS and CDR2 YYNGEE. After removal of 0 bases from V and 3 bases from J, the junction contained 6 bases not matched to a gene. Here the CDR3 DNA reads TGTGCCAGCAGCGTAGTTTCTAGCGGCGGCTACAATGAGCAGTTCTTC. It encodes CASSVVSSGGYNEQFF.

This clone turned up a few times. This sequence joins TRBV12-5 and TRBJ2-7; the match to TRBD1 covers 10 bases. CDR1 and CDR2 (germline): LGHNT, FRNRAP. This CDR3 has 16 residues. With 5 bases clipped from V and 4 bases from J, the junction kept 11 bases outside the gene matches. CDR3 sequence (DNA): TGTGCTAGTGGTAGCCCCCAGCCGGGACAGGGGTACGAGCAGTACTTC. It specifies CASGSPQPGQGYEQYF.